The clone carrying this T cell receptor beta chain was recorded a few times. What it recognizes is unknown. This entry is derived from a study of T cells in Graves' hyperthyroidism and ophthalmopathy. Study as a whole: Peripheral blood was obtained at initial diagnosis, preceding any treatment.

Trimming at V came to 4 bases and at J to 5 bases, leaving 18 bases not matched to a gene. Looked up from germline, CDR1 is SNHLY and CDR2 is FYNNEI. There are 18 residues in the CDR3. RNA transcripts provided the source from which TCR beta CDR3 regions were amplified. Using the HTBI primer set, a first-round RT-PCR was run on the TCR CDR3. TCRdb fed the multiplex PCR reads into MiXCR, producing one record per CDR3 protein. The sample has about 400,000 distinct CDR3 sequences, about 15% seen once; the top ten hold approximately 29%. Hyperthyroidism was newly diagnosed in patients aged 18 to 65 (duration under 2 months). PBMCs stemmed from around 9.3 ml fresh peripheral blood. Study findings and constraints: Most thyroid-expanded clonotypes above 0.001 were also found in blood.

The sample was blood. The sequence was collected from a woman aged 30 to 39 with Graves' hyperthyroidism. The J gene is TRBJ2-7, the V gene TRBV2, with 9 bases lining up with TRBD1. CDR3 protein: CASSAEAKIGQGIDEQYF. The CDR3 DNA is TGTGCCAGCAGTGCTGAAGCCAAAATAGGACAGGGGATCGACGAGCAGTACTTC. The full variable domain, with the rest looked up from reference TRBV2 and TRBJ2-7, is EPEVTQTPSHQVTQMGQEVILRCVPISNHLYFYWYRQILGQKVEFLVSFYNNEISEKSEIFDDQFSVERPDGSNFTLKIRSTKLEDSAMYFCASSAEAKIGQGIDEQYFGPGTRLTVT.